The 18 T cell receptor beta chains given below trace back to one sample, sequenced in a study of OX40 agonist ivuxolimab in advanced cancers. Clones were sequenced by immunoSEQ multiplex PCR, and TCRdb holds only the in-frame ones, with some missing. Of about 51,000 clones in the sample, roughly 90% were seen once. This specimen consisted of CD4+ or CD8+ T cells sorted from blood, obtained in a trial of the OX40 agonist ivuxolimab. The receptors come from an adult with an advanced solid tumor such as melanoma, head and neck, liver or kidney cancer.

The gene calls are TRBV13 and TRBJ2-7; perhaps TRBD2 as D (7 bases). V was cut by 5 bases and J by 4 bases, with 18 bases left in between. Germline V gene sequence: CDR1 PRHDT, CDR2 FYEKMQ (reference sequence). This CDR3 is built from 15 residues. This chain's CDR3 is CASSPPGGGPYEQYF. The CDR3, as DNA: TGTGCCAGCAGCCCCCCGGGCGGGGGCCCTTACGAGCAGTACTTC. Variable domain in full (rest from reference TRBV13 and TRBJ2-7): AAGVIQSPRHLIKEKRETATLKCYPIPRHDTVYWYQQGPGQDPQFLISFYEKMQSDKGSIPDRFSAQQFSDYHSELNMSSLELGDSALYFCASSPPGGGPYEQYFGPGTRLTVT.

The genes are TRBV5-1 and TRBJ2-5, with D perhaps matching TRBD2 (5 bases). Germline V lookup: CDR1 SGHRS, CDR2 YFSETQ. The CDR3 has 12 residues. V was pared by 0 bases and J by 8 bases, with 8 bases between. The CDR3 region is CASSLGRGTQYF. The CDR3 DNA reads as TGCGCCAGCAGCTTGGGCCGGGGAACCCAGTACTTC.

This chain uses TRBV19 with TRBJ2-7; D not resolved. Germline loops: CDR1 LNHDA, CDR2 SQIVND (reference sequence). The CDR3 runs 13 residues. Between the trimmed V and J ends, which lost 6 bases and 4 bases, there was a span of 13 bases. Here the CDR3 DNA reads TGTGCCAGTAGCACGGTTGCCGGTTACGAGCAGTACTTC. Amino acid sequence: CASSTVAGYEQYF.

The rearrangement uses TRBV18 and TRBJ2-7; 8 nucleotides line up with TRBD1. Germline V gene data show CDR1 as KGHSH and CDR2 as LQKENI. J gave up 2 bases and V 6 bases, and 6 bases lay outside the gene matches. The length of the CDR3 is 14 residues. As DNA, the CDR3 is TGTGCCAGCTCTACGACAGGGGACGCCTACGAGCAGTACTTC. Its protein product is CASSTTGDAYEQYF. Full variable domain (missing parts from reference TRBV18 and TRBJ2-7): NAGVMQNPRHLVRRRGQEARLRCSPMKGHSHVYWYRQLPEEGLKFMVYLQKENIIDESGMPKERFSAEFPKEGPSILRIQQVVRGDSAAYFCASSTTGDAYEQYFGPGTRLTVT.

The V call is TRBV5-4, the J call TRBJ1-2, with D perhaps matching TRBD1 (5 bases). There are 14 residues in the CDR3. Germline values: CDR1 SGHNT, CDR2 YYREEE (reference sequence). V was shortened by 0 bases and J by 5 bases, with 11 bases between the two germline ends. The CDR3 coding sequence is TGTGCCAGCAGCTTGGCCGGGACGAATTATGGCTACACCTTC. It encodes CASSLAGTNYGYTF. The whole variable domain, filled in from reference TRBV5-4 and TRBJ1-2, reads ETGVTQSPTHLIKTRGQQVTLRCSSQSGHNTVSWYQQALGQGPQFIFQYYREEENGRGNFPPRFSGLQFPNYSSELNVNALELDDSALYLCASSLAGTNYGYTFGSGTRLTVV.

By proportion, this clone is medium-sized. The chain carries TRBV30 and TRBJ1-2; D is ambiguous. V lost 4 bases to trimming and J lost 7 bases, with 13 bases between them. The CDR3 length is 12 residues. Germline V gene data show CDR1 as GTSNPN and CDR2 as SVGIG (reference sequence). CDR3 bases: TGTGCCTGGACCCCGCAGGTTGGTGGCTACACCTTC. Protein: CAWTPQVGGYTF.

The chain has TRBV11-2 and TRBJ2-5; a possible D gene is TRBD2 (5 bases). The length of the CDR3 is 16 residues. Trimming cost V 1 base and J 2 bases, with 14 bases left between them. CDR1 and CDR2 from the germline V gene are SGHAT and FQNNGV. The CDR3 bases are TGTGCCAGCAGCTTAGTCGCTAGCATGGGGCAAGAGACCCAGTACTTC. It specifies CASSLVASMGQETQYF. Looking up the rest from reference TRBV11-2 and TRBJ2-5 gives the full variable domain: EAGVAQSPRYKIIEKRQSVAFWCNPISGHATLYWYQQILGQGPKLLIQFQNNGVVDDSQLPKDRFSAERLKGVDSTLKIQPAKLEDSAVYLCASSLVASMGQETQYFGPGTRLLVL.

The chain couples TRBV5-5 to TRBJ1-3; no reliable D call. V shed 2 bases and J shed 4 bases, with 4 bases lying between them. CDR3 size: 12 residues. Germline V gives CDR1 SGHKS, CDR2 YYEKEE (reference sequence). DNA for the CDR3: TGTGCCAGCAGCTTAGGGGGAAACACCATATATTTT. This gives the protein CASSLGGNTIYF.

Within the sample, this clone is medium-sized. The chain joins TRBV5-4 to TRBJ1-2; weak D call: TRBD1 (6 bases). V was shortened by 3 bases and J by 4 bases, with 7 bases between the two germline ends. This CDR3 comprises 12 residues. Germline V gives CDR1 SGHNT, CDR2 YYREEE (reference sequence). CDR3 DNA sequence: TGTGCCAGCAGCTCGGACAGCTATGGCTACACCTTC. Translated, it gives CASSSDSYGYTF.

In this sample, this clone turned up once. This chain links TRBV5-1 with TRBJ1-4; D remains ambiguous. CDR1 is SGHRS and CDR2 is YFSETQ in the germline V gene. V shed 3 bases and J shed 10 bases, with 16 bases lying between them. The CDR3 runs to 14 residues. The CDR3: CASSSGALGGKLFF. The CDR3 DNA is TGCGCCAGCAGCTCGGGAGCCCTCGGCGGAAAACTGTTTTTT.

This chain uses TRBV10-3 with TRBJ2-5; 7 positions agree with TRBD2. The CDR3 consists of 13 residues. Losses at the gene ends were 5 bases for V and 2 bases for J; bases not matched to a gene: 2. Looked up from germline, CDR1 is ENHRY and CDR2 is SYGVKD. The CDR3 reads CAISLAVQETQYF. The CDR3 coding sequence is TGTGCCATCAGTCTAGCGGTTCAAGAGACCCAGTACTTC.

The V and J genes are TRBV27 and TRBJ1-6; D uncertain. Germline CDR1 and CDR2: MNHEY and SMNVEV (reference sequence). Trimming took 0 bases from V and 7 from J, leaving 10 bases between them. The CDR3 loop spans 15 amino acids. The CDR3: CASSLSLGLNSPLHF. In DNA form, the CDR3 reads TGTGCCAGCAGTTTATCCCTGGGTCTAAATTCACCCCTCCACTTT.

V is TRBV28 and J is TRBJ2-1; 10 bases align to TRBD2. The V and J ends lost 6 bases and 9 bases, in that order; junction bases with no gene match: 8. The CDR3 sequence is 14 residues long. Per the germline V gene, CDR1 is MDHEN and CDR2 is SYDVKM. The CDR3 DNA is TGTGCCAGCAGAGTTAGCGGGGGGTGGGGTGAGCAGTTCTTC. It specifies CASRVSGGWGEQFF.

The chain recombines TRBV6-6 with TRBJ1-6; TRBD1 aligns across 7 bases. J was trimmed by 7 bases and V by 0 bases; bases with no gene match: 6. Germline CDR1 and CDR2: MNHNY and SVGAGI (reference sequence). This CDR3 comprises 16 residues. For the CDR3, the DNA is TGTGCCAGCAGTTACTCCGAGACAGGGCAAAATTCACCCCTCCACTTT. It encodes CASSYSETGQNSPLHF.

The rearrangement uses TRBV30 and TRBJ2-3; 9 bases fit TRBD1. The CDR3 sequence is 13 residues long. Germline CDR1 is GTSNPN and CDR2 is SVGIG (reference sequence). V lost 5 bases and J lost 6; bases outside the gene matches: 6. The CDR3 DNA reads TGTGCCTGGGTACAGGGGGCAGGGGATACGCAGTATTTT. This sequence encodes CAWVQGAGDTQYF.

The chain joins TRBV9 to TRBJ1-3; D unclear. With 1 base removed from V and 4 bases from J, the gap between germline ends came to 9 bases. Germline V CDR1 and CDR2: SGDLS, YYNGEE. The CDR3 length is 14 residues. The CDR3 protein is CASSVQVFGNTIYF. CDR3 sequence (DNA): TGTGCCAGCAGCGTACAGGTCTTCGGAAACACCATATATTTT.

The V gene is TRBV7-3, the J gene TRBJ2-1, with D perhaps matching TRBD1 (5 bases). The CDR3 length is 13 residues. Germline CDR1 is SGHTA and CDR2 is FQGTGA. V was shortened by 2 bases and J by 4 bases, with 6 bases between the two germline ends. This CDR3 is CASSLSGYNEQFF. DNA of the CDR3: TGTGCCAGCAGCTTATCAGGGTACAATGAGCAGTTCTTC.

The chain links TRBV6-4 to TRBJ1-1; D gene unclear. Germline lookup yields CDR1 MRHNA and CDR2 SNTAGT. This CDR3 is built from 13 residues. Trimming cost V 6 bases and J 8 bases, with 16 bases left between them. The CDR3 DNA follows: TGTGCCAGCAGAAGGTCCCCGTCAGCGGAAGCTTTCTTT. It yields the protein CASRRSPSAEAFF.